The T cell receptor beta chain described here comes from a study of T cell repertoires in cytomegalovirus infection. Study-level background: CMV epitopes in the study were HLA-C-restricted (recently identified) and HLA-B-restricted (well studied). Indications came from public TCR beta signatures; they pointed to CMV infection and to a matching HLA type.

To note about this clonotype: What it recognizes is unknown.

TCRdb re-derived calls from the reads in MiXCR, one entry per CDR3 protein. The sample lists approximately 730,000 distinct CDR3 sequences, about 29% occurring once. Trimming shortened V by 1 base and J by 11 bases, and 17 bases separated the two germline ends. In germline, CDR1 is MNHNY, CDR2 SVGAGI (reference sequence). The CDR3 has 14 residues. This clonotype originated in a human donor in good health (CMV status not recorded). Some clones in this sample may be carry-over from other donors' samples. The specimen comprised cultured CD8+ T cells from PBMCs, sampled from culture after CMV antigen stimulation. The rearrangement links TRBV6-6 to TRBJ1-1, with D perhaps TRBD1 (6 bases). The CDR3 DNA reads TGTGCCAGCAGTTACTTTATAAGGGGGGACGAGGCTTTCTTT. Amino acid sequence: CASSYFIRGDEAFF.